This is a list of T cell receptor beta chains from one sample in a study of shared clonotypes between healthy human individuals. Clones were read by immunoSEQ multiplex PCR, and TCRdb kept only the in-frame ones, dropping some. The sample contains about 2 million clones, approximately 95% of which appear only once. Sequencing was done on a sample of naive CD8+ T cells sorted from blood. Receptor source: a man in his late teens or twenties in good health. The conserved cysteine and the conserved F or W are not part of the CDR3 here. A D gene is named only where the DNA matches it firmly.

>TRBV5-4|NA
ASSLALFSPTGPDTQY
>TRBV4-1|NA
ASSPQIIGGGTEAF
>TRBV13|TRBD2
ASSVGLAGITDTQY
>TRBV6-1|TRBD1
ASSEDPGTGHDNEQF
>TRBV5-1|NA
ASSLERADTQY
>TRBV10-2|NA
ASTELNAGVETQY
>TRBV29-1|TRBD1
SAEGQGMSSGANVLT
>TRBV28|NA
ASSLRTANHVGANVLT
>TRBV5-6|NA
ASSLEGGPGEQY
>TRBV13|NA
ASSPSGKETQY
>TRBV5-1|NA
ASSFRQGKRYEQY
>TRBV9|TRBD2
ASTLTSGSADTQY
>TRBV6-6|TRBD2
ASSLGLVGTGELF
>TRBV5-1|NA
ASSITPPSNTGELF
>TRBV19|NA
ASSIETEGKAF
>TRBV7-9|NA
ASSLYSETQY
>TRBV4-1|NA
ASSLPGAGNTIY
>TRBV7-9|NA
ASSSDTLQRWQY
>TRBV27|NA
ASSFMDNSYNSPLH
>TRBV7-9|NA
ASSLVGPIQETQY
>TRBV29-1|NA
SVDSGSSYNEQF
>TRBV4-1|NA
ASSQDPGSYNEQF
>TRBV6-5|NA
ASRDSWGGYEQY
>TRBV4-1|NA
ASSQDDGLPRNEQF
>TRBV2|NA
ASSLTEAVQETQY
>TRBV27|NA
ASSPSGSYNEQF
>TRBV6-1|TRBD2
ASREGLAVYEQY
>TRBV7-2|NA
ASSSPSEGSYEQY
>TRBV27|NA
ASSSPGHTDTQY
>TRBV10-3|NA
AISESGPEGELF
>TRBV28|NA
ASSLPFSTDPNYGYT
>TRBV5-4|NA
ASSPWGGTEAF
>TRBV19|NA
ASSPVWGNYEQY
>TRBV7-9|NA
ASSPNTGELF
>TRBV2|NA
ASRSVQGQGRNEQY
>TRBV5-6|NA
ASSLVVVDEQY
>TRBV10-1|NA
ASSEVLEGNNEQF
>TRBV4-1|TRBD1
ASSQDPQGTVNNSPLH
>TRBV2|NA
ASSEEGWHEQY
>TRBV9|NA
ASSGYITDTQY
>TRBV13|TRBD1
ASSLGPGTGMNTEAF
>TRBV5-6|NA
ASSLPGEADYEQY
>TRBV2|NA
ASSEAEYNEQF
>TRBV7-2|NA
ASSWIPPGNEAF
>TRBV7-9|TRBD1
ASSLASVTGGTEAF
>TRBV27|TRBD1
ASSPMDRVGNTEAF
>TRBV27|NA
ASSTRDISDEQF
>TRBV27|TRBD2
ASSSGTSGRVNEQF
>TRBV27|NA
ASSLLGANTQY